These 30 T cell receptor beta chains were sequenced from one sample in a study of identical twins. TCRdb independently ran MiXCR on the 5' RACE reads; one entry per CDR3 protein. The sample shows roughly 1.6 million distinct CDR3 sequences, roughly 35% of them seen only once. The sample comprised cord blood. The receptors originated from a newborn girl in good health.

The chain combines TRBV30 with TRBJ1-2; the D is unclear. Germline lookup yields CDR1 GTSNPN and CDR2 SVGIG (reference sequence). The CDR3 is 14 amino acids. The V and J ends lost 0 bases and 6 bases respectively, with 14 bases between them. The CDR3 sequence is CAWSVRWQFNGYTF. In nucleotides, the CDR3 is TGTGCCTGGAGTGTACGGTGGCAGTTCAATGGCTACACCTTC.

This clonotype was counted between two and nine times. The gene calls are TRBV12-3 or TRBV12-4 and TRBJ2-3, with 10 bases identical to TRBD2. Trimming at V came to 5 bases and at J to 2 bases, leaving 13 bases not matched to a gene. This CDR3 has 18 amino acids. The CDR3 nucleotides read TGTGCCAGCAGTCCTCACTCTAGCGGGAGATCGGACACAGATACGCAGTATTTT. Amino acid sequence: CASSPHSSGRSDTDTQYF.

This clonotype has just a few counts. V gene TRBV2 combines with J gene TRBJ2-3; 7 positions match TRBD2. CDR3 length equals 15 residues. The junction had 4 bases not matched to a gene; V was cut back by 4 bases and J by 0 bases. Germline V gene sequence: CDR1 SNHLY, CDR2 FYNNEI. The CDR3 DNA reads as TGTGCCAGCAGTGGGGAGGGGACGAGCACAGATACGCAGTATTTT. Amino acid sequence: CASSGEGTSTDTQYF.

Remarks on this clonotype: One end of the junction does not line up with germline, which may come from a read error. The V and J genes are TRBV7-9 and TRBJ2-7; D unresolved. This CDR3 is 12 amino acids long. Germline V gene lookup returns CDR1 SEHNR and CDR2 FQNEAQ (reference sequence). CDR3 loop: CACSLGVNEQYF. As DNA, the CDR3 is TGTGCCTGCAGCTTAGGAGTCAACGAGCAGTACTTC. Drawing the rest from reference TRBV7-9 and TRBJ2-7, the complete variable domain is DTGVSQNPRHKITKRGQNVTFRCDPISEHNRLYWYRQTLGQGPEFLTYFQNEAQLEKSRLLSDRFSAERPKGSFSTLEIQRTEQGDSAMYLCACSLGVNEQYFGPGTRLTVT.

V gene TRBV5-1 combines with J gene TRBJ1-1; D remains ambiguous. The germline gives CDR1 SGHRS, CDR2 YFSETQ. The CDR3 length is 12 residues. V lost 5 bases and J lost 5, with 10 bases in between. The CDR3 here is CASRGMETEAFF. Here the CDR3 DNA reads TGCGCCAGCAGGGGGATGGAGACTGAAGCTTTCTTT.

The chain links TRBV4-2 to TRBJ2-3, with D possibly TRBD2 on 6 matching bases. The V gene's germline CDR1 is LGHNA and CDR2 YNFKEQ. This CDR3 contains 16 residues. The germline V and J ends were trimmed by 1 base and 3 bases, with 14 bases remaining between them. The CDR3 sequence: CASSQVVVGGTDTQYF. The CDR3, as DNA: TGTGCCAGCAGCCAAGTAGTTGTGGGAGGAACAGATACGCAGTATTTT.

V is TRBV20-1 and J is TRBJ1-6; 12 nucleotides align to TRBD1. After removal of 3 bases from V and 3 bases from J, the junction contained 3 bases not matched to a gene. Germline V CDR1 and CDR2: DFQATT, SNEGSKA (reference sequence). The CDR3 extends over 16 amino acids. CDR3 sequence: CSARGQGADYNSPLHF. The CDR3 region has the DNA TGCAGTGCTAGGGGACAGGGGGCAGACTATAATTCACCCCTCCACTTT.

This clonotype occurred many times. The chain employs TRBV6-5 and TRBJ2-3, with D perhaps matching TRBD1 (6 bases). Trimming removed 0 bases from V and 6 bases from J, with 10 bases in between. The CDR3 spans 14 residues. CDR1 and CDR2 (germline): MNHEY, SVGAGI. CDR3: CASSYSGRGDTQYF. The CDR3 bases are TGTGCCAGCAGTTACTCCGGCAGGGGTGATACGCAGTATTTT.

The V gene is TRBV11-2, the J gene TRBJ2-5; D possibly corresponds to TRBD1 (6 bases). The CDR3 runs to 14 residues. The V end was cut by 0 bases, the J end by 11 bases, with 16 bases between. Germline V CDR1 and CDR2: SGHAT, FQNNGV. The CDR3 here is CASSLDRDNNEQYF. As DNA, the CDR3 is TGTGCCAGCAGCTTAGACCGGGACAACAATGAGCAGTACTTC. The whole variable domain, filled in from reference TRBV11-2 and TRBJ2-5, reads EAGVAQSPRYKIIEKRQSVAFWCNPISGHATLYWYQQILGQGPKLLIQFQNNGVVDDSQLPKDRFSAERLKGVDSTLKIQPAKLEDSAVYLCASSLDRDNNEQYFGPGTRLLVL.

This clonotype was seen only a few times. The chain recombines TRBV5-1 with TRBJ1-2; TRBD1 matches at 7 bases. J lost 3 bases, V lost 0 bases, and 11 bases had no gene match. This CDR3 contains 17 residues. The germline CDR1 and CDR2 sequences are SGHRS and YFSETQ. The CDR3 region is CASSLVTGTELHYGYTF. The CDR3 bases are TGCGCCAGCAGCTTGGTGACCGGGACAGAGCTTCACTATGGCTACACCTTC.

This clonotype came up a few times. The CDR3 region has the DNA TGTGCCAGCAGCTTACGGGACAGGGTAAAAGGCTACACCTTC. It encodes CASSLRDRVKGYTF. This sequence joins TRBV7-2 and TRBJ1-2; 9 nucleotides agree with TRBD1. Losses at the gene ends were 2 bases for V and 8 bases for J; bases not matched to a gene: 6. The germline gives CDR1 SGHTA, CDR2 FQGNSA. This CDR3 comprises 14 residues.

The DNA of the CDR3 is TGTGCCAGCAGCATCACGAGGGTAAATGAGCAGTTCTTC. Encoded protein: CASSITRVNEQFF. The chain combines TRBV11-3 with TRBJ2-1; D is perhaps TRBD2 (5 bases). V shed 5 bases and J shed 7 bases, with 12 bases lying between them. There are 13 residues in the CDR3. Per the germline V gene, CDR1 is SGHNT and CDR2 is YENEEA.

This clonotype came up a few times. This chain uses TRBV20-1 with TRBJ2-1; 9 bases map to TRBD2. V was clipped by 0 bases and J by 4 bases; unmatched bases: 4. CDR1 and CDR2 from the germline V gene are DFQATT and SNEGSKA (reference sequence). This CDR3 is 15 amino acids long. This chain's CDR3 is CSARERRGGYNEQFF. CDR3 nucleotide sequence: TGCAGTGCTAGAGAGAGGCGGGGGGGTTACAATGAGCAGTTCTTC.

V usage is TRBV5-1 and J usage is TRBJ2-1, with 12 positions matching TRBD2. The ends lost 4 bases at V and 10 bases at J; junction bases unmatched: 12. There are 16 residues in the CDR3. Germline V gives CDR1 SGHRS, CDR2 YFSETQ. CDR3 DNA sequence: TGCGCCAGCAGCGCCCTAGCGGGGGGGCAAAGCTTAGAGCAGTTCTTC. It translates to CASSALAGGQSLEQFF.

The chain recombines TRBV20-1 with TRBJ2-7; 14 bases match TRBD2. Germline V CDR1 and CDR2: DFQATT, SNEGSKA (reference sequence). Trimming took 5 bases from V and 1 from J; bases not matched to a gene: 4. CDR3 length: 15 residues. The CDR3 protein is CSAQRLAGGSYEQYF. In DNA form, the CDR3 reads TGCAGTGCTCAAAGACTAGCGGGAGGGTCCTACGAGCAGTACTTC.

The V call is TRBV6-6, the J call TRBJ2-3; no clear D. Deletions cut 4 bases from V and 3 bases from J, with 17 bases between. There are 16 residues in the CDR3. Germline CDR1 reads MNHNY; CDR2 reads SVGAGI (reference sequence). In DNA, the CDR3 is TGTGCCAGCAGTTGCGTTAGCAGGCCCGGTACAGATACGCAGTATTTT. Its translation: CASSCVSRPGTDTQYF.

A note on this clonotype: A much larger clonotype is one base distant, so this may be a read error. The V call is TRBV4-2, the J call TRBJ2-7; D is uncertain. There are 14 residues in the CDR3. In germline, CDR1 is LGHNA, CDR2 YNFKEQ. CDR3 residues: CASSQDHTSHEQYF. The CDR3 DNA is TGTGCCAGCAGCCAAGATCACACCTCCCACGAGCAGTACTTC.

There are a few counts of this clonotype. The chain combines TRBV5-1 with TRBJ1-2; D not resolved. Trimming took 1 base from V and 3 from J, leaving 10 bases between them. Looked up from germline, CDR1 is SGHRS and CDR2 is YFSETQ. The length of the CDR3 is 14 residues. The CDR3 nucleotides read TGCGCCAGCAGCTTGTCTCCCCGGGACTATGGCTACACCTTC. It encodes CASSLSPRDYGYTF.

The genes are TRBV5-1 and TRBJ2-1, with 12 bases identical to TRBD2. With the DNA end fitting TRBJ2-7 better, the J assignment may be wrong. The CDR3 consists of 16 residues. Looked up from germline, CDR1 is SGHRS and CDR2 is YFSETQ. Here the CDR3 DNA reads TGCGCCAGCAGCTGGACTAGCGGGGTGTTGGACAATGAGCAGTACTTC. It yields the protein CASSWTSGVLDNEQYF.

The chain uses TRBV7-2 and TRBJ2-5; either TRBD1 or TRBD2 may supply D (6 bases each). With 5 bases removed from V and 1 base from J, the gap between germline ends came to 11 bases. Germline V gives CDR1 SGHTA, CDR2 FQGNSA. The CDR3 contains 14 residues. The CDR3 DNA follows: TGTGCCAGCAGCCGTGGGGGGCCCCAAGAGACCCAGTACTTC. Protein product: CASSRGGPQETQYF. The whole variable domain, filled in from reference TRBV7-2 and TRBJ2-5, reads GAGVSQSPSNKVTEKGKDVELRCDPISGHTALYWYRQSLGQGLEFLIYFQGNSAPDKSGLPSDRFSAERTGGSVSTLTIQRTQQEDSAVYLCASSRGGPQETQYFGPGTRLLVL.

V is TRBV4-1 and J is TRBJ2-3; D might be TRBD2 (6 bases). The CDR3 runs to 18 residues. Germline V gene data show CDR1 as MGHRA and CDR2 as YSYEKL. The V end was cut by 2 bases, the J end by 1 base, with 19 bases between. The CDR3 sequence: CASSQPGVLPTRTDTQYF. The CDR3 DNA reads TGCGCCAGCAGCCAACCGGGGGTATTACCCACTCGCACAGATACGCAGTATTTT.

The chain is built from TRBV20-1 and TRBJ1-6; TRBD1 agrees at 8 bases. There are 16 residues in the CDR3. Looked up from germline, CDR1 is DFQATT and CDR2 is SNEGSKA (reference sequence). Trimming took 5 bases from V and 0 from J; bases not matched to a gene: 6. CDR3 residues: CSAFRTGSSYNSPLHF. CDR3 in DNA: TGCAGTGCTTTCAGGACAGGGAGCTCCTATAATTCACCCCTCCACTTT.

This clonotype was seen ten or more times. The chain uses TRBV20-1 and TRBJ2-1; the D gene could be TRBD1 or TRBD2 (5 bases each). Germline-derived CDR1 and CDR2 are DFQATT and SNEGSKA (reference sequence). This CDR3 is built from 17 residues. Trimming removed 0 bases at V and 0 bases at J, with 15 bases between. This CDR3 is CSARDRGRLSSYNEQFF. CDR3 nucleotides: TGCAGTGCTAGAGATCGGGGCCGACTGAGCTCCTACAATGAGCAGTTCTTC.

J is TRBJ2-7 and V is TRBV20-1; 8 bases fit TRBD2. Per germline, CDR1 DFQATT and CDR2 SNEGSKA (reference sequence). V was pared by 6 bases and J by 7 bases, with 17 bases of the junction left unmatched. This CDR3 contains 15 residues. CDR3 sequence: CSASLGGAVYNEQYF. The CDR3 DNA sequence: TGCAGTGCGTCGCTCGGGGGGGCCGTCTACAATGAGCAGTACTTC.

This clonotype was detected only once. CDR3 bases: TGTGCCAGCAGCCAAGGTCGGGACAGGGCCAAAAACATTCAGTACTTC. Translated: CASSQGRDRAKNIQYF. The chain has TRBV4-2 and TRBJ2-4; 8 bases map to TRBD1. The CDR3 is 16 amino acids. CDR1 is LGHNA and CDR2 is YNFKEQ in the germline V gene. After removal of 1 base from V and 1 base from J, the junction contained 3 bases not matched to a gene.

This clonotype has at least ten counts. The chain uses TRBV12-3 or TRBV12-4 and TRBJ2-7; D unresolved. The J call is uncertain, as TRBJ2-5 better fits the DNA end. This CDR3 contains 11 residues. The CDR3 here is CASSLKATQYF. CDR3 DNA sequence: TGTGCCAGCAGTTTAAAGGCGACCCAGTACTTC.

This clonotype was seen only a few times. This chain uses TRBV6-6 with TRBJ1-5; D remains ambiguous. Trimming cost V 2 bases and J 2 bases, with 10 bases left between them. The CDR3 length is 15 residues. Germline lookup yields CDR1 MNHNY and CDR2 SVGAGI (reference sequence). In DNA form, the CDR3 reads TGTGCCAGCAGTTACGTGGGTAGTGGCAATCAGCCCCAGCATTTT. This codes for CASSYVGSGNQPQHF.

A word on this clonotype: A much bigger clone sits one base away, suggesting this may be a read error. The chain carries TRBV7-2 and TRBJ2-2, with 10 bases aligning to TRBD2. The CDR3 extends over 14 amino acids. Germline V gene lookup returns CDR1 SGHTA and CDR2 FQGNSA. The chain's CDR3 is CAGRLAGNTGELFF. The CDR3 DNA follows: TGTGCCGGCAGACTAGCGGGGAACACCGGGGAGCTGTTTTTT.

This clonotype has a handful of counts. The CDR3 sequence is CASSLAYRPTASESYEQYF. The DNA of the CDR3 is TGTGCCAGCAGTTTAGCGTATCGCCCCACAGCGAGTGAGTCCTACGAGCAGTACTTC. The gene calls are TRBV12-3 or TRBV12-4 and TRBJ2-7, with D hard to call. The CDR3 is 19 amino acids. V lost 0 bases to trimming and J lost 1 base, with 22 bases between them.

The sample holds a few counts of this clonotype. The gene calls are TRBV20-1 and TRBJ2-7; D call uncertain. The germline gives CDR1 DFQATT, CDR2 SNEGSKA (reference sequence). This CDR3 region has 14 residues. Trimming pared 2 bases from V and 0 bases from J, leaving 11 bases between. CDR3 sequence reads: CSARMPGSSYEQYF. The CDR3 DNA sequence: TGCAGTGCTAGAATGCCCGGTAGCTCCTACGAGCAGTACTTC.